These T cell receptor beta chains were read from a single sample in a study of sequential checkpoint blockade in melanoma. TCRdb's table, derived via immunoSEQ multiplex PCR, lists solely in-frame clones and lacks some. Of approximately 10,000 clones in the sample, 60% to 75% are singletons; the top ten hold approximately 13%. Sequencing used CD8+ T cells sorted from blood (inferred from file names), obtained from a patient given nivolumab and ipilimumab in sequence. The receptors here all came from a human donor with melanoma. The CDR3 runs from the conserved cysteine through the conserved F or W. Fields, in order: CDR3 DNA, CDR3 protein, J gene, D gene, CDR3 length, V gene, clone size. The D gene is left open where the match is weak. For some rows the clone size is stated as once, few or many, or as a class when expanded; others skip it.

TGCGCCAGCAGCCAAGAAAGGGACAGGGGTCATGAGCAGTTCTTC,CASSQERDRGHEQFF,TRBJ2-1,TRBD1,15,TRBV4-1,once
TGTGCCAGCACTTCCGGGACAGGGGGCTTAGAGCAGTACTTC,CASTSGTGGLEQYF,TRBJ2-7,TRBD1,14,TRBV27,NA
TGTGCCAGCAGTTCTACAGGGGGTTCGTACGAGCAGTACTTC,CASSSTGGSYEQYF,TRBJ2-7,TRBD1,14,TRBV27,NA
TGTGCCACCAGCAGGGGAACAGGGGGCCCCAATCAGCCCCAGCATTTT,CATSRGTGGPNQPQHF,TRBJ1-5,TRBD1,16,TRBV15,NA
TGCGCCAGCAGTCAGGTAGCTCCGCGGGAGAAGGAAACAGATACGCAGTATTTT,CASSQVAPREKETDTQYF,TRBJ2-3,TRBD2,18,TRBV23-1,NA
TGTGCCAGCAGCGTAGACGTAGCGGGAGGACGGGAGCAGTTCTTC,CASSVDVAGGREQFF,TRBJ2-1,TRBD2,15,TRBV9,NA
TGCGCCAGCAGCTTGGCCCCCGGGGGGCTTCGGAATGAGCAGTTCTTC,CASSLAPGGLRNEQFF,TRBJ2-1,NA,16,TRBV5-1,NA
TGTGCCAGTAGTATCCTCGGGGACAGTCATCTTGAAAAACTGTTTTTT,CASSILGDSHLEKLFF,TRBJ1-4,TRBD1,16,TRBV19,NA
TGTGCCAGCAGCTTAGGGGCGTATAATTCACCCCTCCACTTT,CASSLGAYNSPLHF,TRBJ1-6,NA,14,TRBV11-3,NA
TGCGCCAGCAGCCAACAGACAGGGAGTAACACTGAAGCTTTCTTT,CASSQQTGSNTEAFF,TRBJ1-1,TRBD1,15,TRBV4-1,NA
TGTGCCAGCAGCTTGCTAGCTGGGTCCTACAATGAGCAGTTCTTC,CASSLLAGSYNEQFF,TRBJ2-1,NA,15,TRBV7-6,NA
TGTGCCATCAGTGAGTCGGAGGTTACAGATACGCAGTATTTT,CAISESEVTDTQYF,TRBJ2-3,NA,14,TRBV10-3,NA
TGCGCCAGCAGCTTGGCGGGACAGGGGCCGTATGAGCAGTTCTTC,CASSLAGQGPYEQFF,TRBJ2-1,TRBD1,15,TRBV5-1,NA
TGTGCCAGCAGCCAGGGGCTTAACACTGAAGCTTTCTTT,CASSQGLNTEAFF,TRBJ1-1,NA,13,TRBV27,few
TGTGCCAGCAGAGTCCTAGGTGGGGGCTACACCTTC,CASRVLGGGYTF,TRBJ1-2,NA,12,TRBV5-5,NA
TGTGCCAGCAGCTCCCACGAGGTAAGGGGCTTGCTCACTGAAGCTTTCTTT,CASSSHEVRGLLTEAFF,TRBJ1-1,NA,17,TRBV7-9,large
TGTGCCAGCACAGGGGAGGGAGTCCTCTACGAGCAGTACTTC,CASTGEGVLYEQYF,TRBJ2-7,NA,14,TRBV6-6,NA
TGTGCCAGCAGCGCACTAGCGGGAGAGGGAAATGAGCAGTTCTTC,CASSALAGEGNEQFF,TRBJ2-1,TRBD2,15,TRBV6-4,NA